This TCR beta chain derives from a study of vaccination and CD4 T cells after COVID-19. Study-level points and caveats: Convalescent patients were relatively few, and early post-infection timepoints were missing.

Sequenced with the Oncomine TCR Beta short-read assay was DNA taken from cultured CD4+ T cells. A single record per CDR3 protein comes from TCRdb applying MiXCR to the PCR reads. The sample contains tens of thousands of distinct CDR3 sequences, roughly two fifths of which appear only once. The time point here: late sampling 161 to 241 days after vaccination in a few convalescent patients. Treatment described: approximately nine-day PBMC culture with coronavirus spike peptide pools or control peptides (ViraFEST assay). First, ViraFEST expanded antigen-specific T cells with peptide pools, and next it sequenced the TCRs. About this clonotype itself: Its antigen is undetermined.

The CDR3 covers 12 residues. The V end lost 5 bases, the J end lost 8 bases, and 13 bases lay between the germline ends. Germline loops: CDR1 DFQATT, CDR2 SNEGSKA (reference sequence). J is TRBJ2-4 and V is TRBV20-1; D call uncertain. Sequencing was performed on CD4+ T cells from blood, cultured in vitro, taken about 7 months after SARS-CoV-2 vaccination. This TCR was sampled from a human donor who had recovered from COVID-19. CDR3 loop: CSARVTDDIQYF. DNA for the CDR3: TGCAGTGCTCGGGTAACTGATGACATTCAGTACTTC.